This TCR beta chain was found in a study of blood T cell repertoires in COVID-19. Across the study: Samples came from the United States, Italy and Spain, spanning acute and convalescent COVID-19. T cells, B-cell-depleted T cells, or PBMCs supplied cDNA or gDNA.

In this sample, this clone turned up once. Germline V gives CDR1 MNHEY, CDR2 SVGEGT. The CDR3 totals 14 residues. V gave up 0 bases and J gave up 1 base, with 6 bases separating them. The authors' processing: The assay estimated nucleated cells by amplifying reference gene primers. Clones were sequenced by immunoSEQ multiplex PCR, and TCRdb holds only the in-frame ones, with some missing. V and J calls and clone size are given by that table; D and trimming were obtained from the DNA. The sample includes about 200,000 clones, roughly nine tenths of them seen just once. The source is a woman in her fifties or sixties with acute or convalescent COVID-19. Input material: peripheral blood. V is TRBV6-2 or TRBV6-3 and J is TRBJ1-2; maybe TRBD1 (5 bases). The CDR3 protein is CASSYSTDNYGYTF. In nucleotides, the CDR3 is TGTGCCAGCAGTTACTCGACAGATAACTATGGCTACACCTTC.